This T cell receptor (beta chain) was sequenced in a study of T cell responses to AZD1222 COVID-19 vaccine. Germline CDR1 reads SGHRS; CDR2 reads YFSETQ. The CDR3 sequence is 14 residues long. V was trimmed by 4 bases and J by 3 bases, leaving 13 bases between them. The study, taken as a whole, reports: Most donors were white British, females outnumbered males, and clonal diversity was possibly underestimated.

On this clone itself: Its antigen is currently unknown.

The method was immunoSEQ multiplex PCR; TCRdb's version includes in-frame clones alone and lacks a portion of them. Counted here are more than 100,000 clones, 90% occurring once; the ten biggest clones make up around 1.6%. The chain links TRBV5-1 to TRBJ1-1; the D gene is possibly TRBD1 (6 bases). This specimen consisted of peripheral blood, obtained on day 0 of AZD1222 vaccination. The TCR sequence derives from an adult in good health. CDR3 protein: CASSGGPDYTEAFF. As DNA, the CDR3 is TGCGCCAGCAGCGGGGGGCCAGACTACACTGAAGCTTTCTTT. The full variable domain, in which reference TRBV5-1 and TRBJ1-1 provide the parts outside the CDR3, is KAGVTQTPRYLIKTRGQQVTLSCSPISGHRSVSWYQQTPGQGLQFLFEYFSETQRNKGNFPGRFSGRQFSNSRSEMNVSTLELGDSALYLCASSGGPDYTEAFFGQGTRLTVV.